Listed below are T cell receptor beta chains from one sample, sequenced in a study of molecular identifiers for immune sequencing clone quantification. TCRdb re-called the PCR reads through MiXCR, storing one row per CDR3 protein. Of roughly 630,000 distinct CDR3 sequences in the sample, roughly 27% were seen once. Sequencing input: naive CD8+ T cells from blood, with Jurkat cell RNA spiked in. The receptors here all came from a human donor in good health. Some libraries in this study had Jurkat cell RNA spiked in. Each CDR3 is given without its conserved first and last residue. The order of the fields is clone size, V gene, J gene, CDR3 protein. Clone size appears in some rows only: once, few, many, or a class for an expanded clone.

abundance: many; v_gene: TRBV20-1; j_gene: TRBJ2-7; CDR3aa: SATLAGGLSYEQY
abundance: few; v_gene: TRBV21-1; j_gene: TRBJ1-2; CDR3aa: ASSARDRVLISYGYT
abundance: many; v_gene: TRBV29-1; j_gene: TRBJ1-1; CDR3aa: SVDFFTEAF
abundance: few; v_gene: TRBV5-6; j_gene: TRBJ2-1; CDR3aa: ASSLSVHPSSSF
abundance: many; v_gene: TRBV2; j_gene: TRBJ2-7; CDR3aa: ASSEFAGGYEQY
abundance: .; v_gene: TRBV11-2; j_gene: TRBJ2-5; CDR3aa: ASSPSRGAGVNETLY
abundance: .; v_gene: TRBV12-3/TRBV12-4; j_gene: TRBJ1-1; CDR3aa: ASLRGADTEAF
abundance: few; v_gene: TRBV5-6; j_gene: TRBJ2-3; CDR3aa: ASSLRRNPTDTQY
abundance: few; v_gene: TRBV5-1; j_gene: TRBJ2-2; CDR3aa: ASHRSGNANTGELF
abundance: many; v_gene: TRBV9; j_gene: TRBJ1-5; CDR3aa: ASSVGASNQPQH
abundance: many; v_gene: TRBV9; j_gene: TRBJ2-7; CDR3aa: ASSVSGTGAYEQY
abundance: .; v_gene: TRBV19; j_gene: TRBJ1-1; CDR3aa: ASRTQGNTEAF
abundance: many; v_gene: TRBV28; j_gene: TRBJ2-3; CDR3aa: ASSLMDSLTDTQY
abundance: .; v_gene: TRBV29-1; j_gene: TRBJ1-2; CDR3aa: SVDRTVGSANYGYT
abundance: many; v_gene: TRBV4-1; j_gene: TRBJ1-1; CDR3aa: ASSQVAGGAGTGGTEAF
abundance: few; v_gene: TRBV7-2; j_gene: TRBJ2-5; CDR3aa: ASSLLRLAQETQY
abundance: few; v_gene: TRBV2; j_gene: TRBJ2-7; CDR3aa: ASRASSGRSYEQY
abundance: few; v_gene: TRBV12-3/TRBV12-4; j_gene: TRBJ2-5; CDR3aa: ASSTIAGVGETQY
abundance: many; v_gene: TRBV2; j_gene: TRBJ2-7; CDR3aa: ASGRLAGGDEQY
abundance: many; v_gene: TRBV28; j_gene: TRBJ2-4; CDR3aa: ASSLYRDSNKNIQY
abundance: .; v_gene: TRBV12-3/TRBV12-4; j_gene: TRBJ2-1; CDR3aa: ASRPEGASYNEQF
abundance: .; v_gene: TRBV25-1; j_gene: TRBJ2-7; CDR3aa: ASIGVSSYEQY
abundance: many; v_gene: TRBV20-1; j_gene: TRBJ2-7; CDR3aa: SAIRLAGRYYEQY
abundance: .; v_gene: TRBV12-3/TRBV12-4; j_gene: TRBJ2-3; CDR3aa: ASSFFSPDTQY
abundance: .; v_gene: TRBV20-1; j_gene: TRBJ2-3; CDR3aa: SAPKYEIDTQY
abundance: few; v_gene: TRBV9; j_gene: TRBJ1-3; CDR3aa: ASSVAGGGAFGNTIY
abundance: .; v_gene: TRBV4-3; j_gene: TRBJ1-2; CDR3aa: ASSGRRQGIFSNYGYT
abundance: many; v_gene: TRBV28; j_gene: TRBJ2-5; CDR3aa: ASSQLLAEGPQETQY
abundance: .; v_gene: TRBV28; j_gene: TRBJ1-6; CDR3aa: ASSGVRNNSPLR
abundance: .; v_gene: TRBV19; j_gene: TRBJ1-2; CDR3aa: ASSSVPGATGYGYT
abundance: .; v_gene: TRBV7-9; j_gene: TRBJ2-7; CDR3aa: ASSSACRYYEQY
abundance: .; v_gene: TRBV19; j_gene: TRBJ2-2; CDR3aa: ASSRTSGTGDTGELF
abundance: few; v_gene: TRBV4-1; j_gene: TRBJ2-7; CDR3aa: ASSPDMNPYEQY
abundance: .; v_gene: TRBV12-3/TRBV12-4; j_gene: TRBJ2-7; CDR3aa: ASSPKNKIGQGSKGYYEQY
abundance: .; v_gene: TRBV2; j_gene: TRBJ2-3; CDR3aa: AGNSGVVDTQY
abundance: .; v_gene: TRBV24-1; j_gene: TRBJ2-5; CDR3aa: ATSGLTGGTKETQY
abundance: .; v_gene: TRBV4-3; j_gene: TRBJ2-4; CDR3aa: ASSQEGRESKNIQY
abundance: many; v_gene: TRBV4-3; j_gene: TRBJ1-1; CDR3aa: ASSQDDMNTEAF
abundance: .; v_gene: TRBV14; j_gene: TRBJ2-1; CDR3aa: ASSPPGREYNEQF
abundance: many; v_gene: TRBV7-2; j_gene: TRBJ2-1; CDR3aa: ASTGLAGTEQF
abundance: many; v_gene: TRBV7-8; j_gene: TRBJ1-6; CDR3aa: ASSSERTGLDYNSPLH
abundance: few; v_gene: TRBV3-1; j_gene: TRBJ1-6; CDR3aa: ASSQERPGTGTYSPLH
abundance: many; v_gene: TRBV7-8; j_gene: TRBJ2-7; CDR3aa: ASSLPPGPGEQY
abundance: few; v_gene: TRBV3-2; j_gene: TRBJ2-3; CDR3aa: ASSQDRGGQGGVADTQY
abundance: .; v_gene: TRBV4-3; j_gene: TRBJ2-2; CDR3aa: ASSQEYGRDPGELF
abundance: few; v_gene: TRBV21-1; j_gene: TRBJ2-1; CDR3aa: ASSERGGLNEQF
abundance: .; v_gene: TRBV2; j_gene: TRBJ1-5; CDR3aa: ASSPPRWGGLSNQPQH
abundance: many; v_gene: TRBV20-1; j_gene: TRBJ2-7; CDR3aa: SARGRGYEQY
abundance: .; v_gene: TRBV7-9; j_gene: TRBJ2-7; CDR3aa: ASSAETSTCSYEQY
abundance: many; v_gene: TRBV6-5; j_gene: TRBJ1-5; CDR3aa: ASSYSAVQPQH
abundance: many; v_gene: TRBV7-9; j_gene: TRBJ2-2; CDR3aa: ASSPPASGLNTGELF
abundance: .; v_gene: TRBV4-1; j_gene: TRBJ2-7; CDR3aa: ASSQTNGARCEQY
abundance: .; v_gene: TRBV19; j_gene: TRBJ2-5; CDR3aa: ASKPTGQGAVETQY
abundance: few; v_gene: TRBV4-3; j_gene: TRBJ2-7; CDR3aa: ASSQDMQETYEQY
abundance: .; v_gene: TRBV14; j_gene: TRBJ1-2; CDR3aa: ASSQVAGSNYGYT